The source of this TCR beta chain is a study of T cell responses to AZD1222 COVID-19 vaccine (dated by TCRdb to about 2021). Study-level background: TCR sequencing was performed for 230 to 250 trial participants, of whom roughly 200 were given two doses of AZD1222 and approximately 26 were given two doses of MenACWY control vaccine. Trial participants were enrolled into age subgroups of 18-55, 56-69 and 70-plus years, which contained 148, 28 and 57 TCR-sequenced participants, respectively.

Overall study outcomes, separate from this receptor: In the small 56-69-year group, the increase in depth fell short of significance, most likely because of low power. The whole spike protein was spanned by vaccine-associated CD4 TCRs, and dominant responses were seen in regions 160-218 and 743-854. Most participants were white British and females outnumbered males, and the authors suggested that clonal diversity may have been underestimated. Epitopes outside the regions mutated in the B.1.351 and B.1.1.7 variants were reportedly recognized by nearly half of the unique spike-specific TCRs. Because no samples from the day 14 peak response were available, repertoires could be characterized only after the peak T cell response. Spike-specific TCR breadth and depth rose significantly after two AZD1222 doses compared with day 0 and with MenACWY recipients. Conclusions about previously exposed vaccinees were limited because only a handful of AZD1222 recipients were SARS-CoV-2 seropositive at baseline.

The CDR3 regions of human TCRbeta chains were analyzed by immunosequencing. The source study handled its data this way. Repertoire TCRs were matched against a reference library of SARS-CoV-2-specific TCRs generated with the MIRA antigen-specificity platform. Breadth was defined as the fraction of unique TCRs that were SARS-CoV-2-associated. Depth was defined as the fraction of total T cells that were SARS-CoV-2-associated. Using the MIRA data, each spike-specific TCR was mapped to the spike region that the TCR reacts to and placed in a CD4 or CD8 class. Log10-transformed breadth and depth values were compared by one-way ANOVA with Sidak's multiple comparisons tests. TCRdb obtained this table from immuneACCESS and retained in-frame rearrangements with V and J assigned. These tables miss some clones; where compared with another copy, unresolved V genes account for less than half of the shortfall, and the remainder is unexplained. V, J and clone size derive from that table, while D and trimming were established from the DNA sequence. In all, the sample holds about 120,000 clones, and approximately 90% of those were seen once. Roughly 7% of the sample comes from the top ten.

Interpreted using the paper, the time point label stands for: about 28 days (+/-7) after the second vaccine dose. AZD1222 recipients given second doses at about 4 weeks or at about 12 weeks were pooled, since spike-specific TCR depth and breadth were not found to differ between the two schedules. Vaccinee samples were obtained from the UK trials COV001 and COV002, which included a single-blind randomized controlled phase 2/3 trial of AZD1222 (ChAdOx1 nCoV-19) in healthy adults. Trial participant PBMC samples were collected at day 0 and day 28 after the second dose for TCRbeta chain sequencing. The V and J ends are trimmed by 3 bases and 0 bases, leaving 11 bases between them. The CDR3 spans 15 residues, from the cysteine through the phenylalanine. The CDR3 DNA has 45 bases and is translated from base 1. The germline V gene gives CDR1 as SGHVS and CDR2 as FQNEAQ. Turning to this clone: This receptor's antigen is unknown. No clone much larger than this one lies a single base away; base qualities are absent.

Specimen: peripheral blood, collected 28 days after the second AZD1222 dose. The receptor chain draws on TRBV7-8 and TRBJ1-1; the D gene identity is not certain. This TCR came from an adult who received the AZD1222 COVID-19 vaccine. The sequenced DNA: TGTGCCAGCAGCTTGGCAACGAACATGAACACTGAAGCTTTCTTT. It codes for CASSLATNMNTEAFF.